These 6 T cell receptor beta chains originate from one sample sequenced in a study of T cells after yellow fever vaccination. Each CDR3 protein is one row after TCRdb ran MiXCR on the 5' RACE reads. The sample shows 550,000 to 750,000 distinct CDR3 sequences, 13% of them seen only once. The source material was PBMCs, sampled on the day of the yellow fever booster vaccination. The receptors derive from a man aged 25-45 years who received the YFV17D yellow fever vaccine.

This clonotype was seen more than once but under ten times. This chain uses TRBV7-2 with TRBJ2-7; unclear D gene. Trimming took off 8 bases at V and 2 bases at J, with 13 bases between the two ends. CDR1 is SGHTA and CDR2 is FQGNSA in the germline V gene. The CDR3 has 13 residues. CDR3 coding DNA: TGTGCCAGCCAGAACTATGGGCCCTACGAGCAGTACTTC. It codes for CASQNYGPYEQYF.

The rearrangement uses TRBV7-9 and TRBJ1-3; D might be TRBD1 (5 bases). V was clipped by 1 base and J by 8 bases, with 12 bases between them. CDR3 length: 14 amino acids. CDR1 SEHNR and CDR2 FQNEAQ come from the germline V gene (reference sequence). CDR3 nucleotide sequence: TGTGCCAGCAGCTTAGGGGGACCTCCGGACACCATATATTTT. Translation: CASSLGGPPDTIYF.

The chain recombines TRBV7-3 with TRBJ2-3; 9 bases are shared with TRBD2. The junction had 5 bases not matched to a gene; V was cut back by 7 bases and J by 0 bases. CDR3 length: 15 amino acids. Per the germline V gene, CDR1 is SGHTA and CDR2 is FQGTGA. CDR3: CASTPTSGSTDTQYF. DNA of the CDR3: TGTGCCAGCACCCCCACTAGCGGGAGCACAGATACGCAGTATTTT.

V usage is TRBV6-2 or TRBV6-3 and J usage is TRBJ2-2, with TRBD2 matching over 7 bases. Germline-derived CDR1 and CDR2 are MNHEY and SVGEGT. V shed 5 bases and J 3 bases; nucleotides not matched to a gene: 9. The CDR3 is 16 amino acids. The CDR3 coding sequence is TGTGCCAGCAGTCGAAGCGGGATAGGAGACACCGGGGAGCTGTTTTTT. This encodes CASSRSGIGDTGELFF.

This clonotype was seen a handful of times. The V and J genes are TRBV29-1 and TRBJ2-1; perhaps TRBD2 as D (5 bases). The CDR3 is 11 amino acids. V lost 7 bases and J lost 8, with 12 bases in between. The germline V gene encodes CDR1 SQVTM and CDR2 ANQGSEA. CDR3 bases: TGCAGCGCCGCCGTGGGAGATGAGCAGTTCTTC. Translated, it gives CSAAVGDEQFF.

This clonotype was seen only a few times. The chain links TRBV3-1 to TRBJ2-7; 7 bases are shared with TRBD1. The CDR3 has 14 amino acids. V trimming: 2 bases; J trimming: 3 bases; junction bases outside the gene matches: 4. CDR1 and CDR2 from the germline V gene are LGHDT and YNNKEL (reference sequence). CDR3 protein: CASSQRGPVYEQYF. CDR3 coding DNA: TGTGCCAGCAGCCAAAGGGGGCCCGTCTACGAGCAGTACTTC.